This TCR beta chain was captured by sequencing in a study of neurological immune-mediated disorders. Study conclusions and caveats: None of the CDR3 amino acid sequences found in expanded clones was shared across subjects. This suggests that the TCR-beta repertoires were private in all groups.

2 million PBMCs stored at -80 C were the source of the unsorted libraries. Synthesis of cDNA was carried out by template-switch 5'RACE. The reaction used 10-nucleotide random UMIs. Via MiXCR, TCRdb re-called the 5' RACE reads, giving one row per CDR3 protein. Of some 30,000 distinct CDR3 sequences in the sample, 4.6% were seen once. Germline V gene lookup returns CDR1 DFQATT and CDR2 SNEGSKA (reference sequence). CDR3 length: 15 amino acids. Trimming took off 4 bases at V and 6 bases at J, with 19 bases between the two ends. This clonotype was counted ten times or more. Its antigen is undetermined. The rearrangement joins TRBV20-1 to TRBJ1-5, with D possibly matching TRBD1 (6 bases). This receptor was identified in a man between 18 and 35 years old in good health. Source material: PBMCs. CDR3 nucleotide sequence: TGCAGTGCTATTGGGACGGACAGCGAAGGTCAGCCCCAGCATTTT. Its translation: CSAIGTDSEGQPQHF.